Listed below are T cell receptor beta chains from one sample, sequenced in a study of blood T cell repertoires in COVID-19. The table came from immunoSEQ multiplex PCR; TCRdb's copy has only in-frame clones and leaves some out. The repertoire holds approximately 200,000 clones, with about 85% as singletons. Sequenced input: PBMCs or T cells enriched from blood (not recorded which). These receptors were collected from a man aged 25-40 years who had recovered from COVID-19. CDR3s include the opening cysteine and the closing phenylalanine or tryptophan. Each record gives: clone size, V gene, J gene, D gene, CDR3 DNA, CDR3 protein. The D gene is left open where the match is weak. Only part of the rows carry a size: once, few, many, or a class if the clone is expanded.

size: NA
V: TRBV29-1
J: TRBJ2-7
D: NA
DNA: TGCAGCGTTGTATCCCGGGAGCAGTACTTC
CDR3: CSVVSREQYF

size: NA
V: TRBV10-1
J: TRBJ2-1
D: NA
DNA: TGCGCCAGCAGCGGCGGGACAGTGATTAATGAGCAGTTCTTC
CDR3: CASSGGTVINEQFF

size: NA
V: TRBV9
J: TRBJ2-1
D: NA
DNA: TGTGCCAGCAGCCCTCGGGACTTTGCCCTGAGCTCCTACAATGAGCAGTTCTTC
CDR3: CASSPRDFALSSYNEQFF

size: NA
V: TRBV7-7
J: TRBJ2-7
D: NA
DNA: TGTGCCAGCAGCTTAGGGAACCGGGACTCCAGGATCCTACGAGCTGGGTTC
CDR3: CASSLGNRDSRILRAGF

size: NA
V: TRBV12-3/TRBV12-4
J: TRBJ2-1
D: TRBD2
DNA: TGTGCCAGCAGTTTGGGAGGGCCCAGTGAGCAGTTCTTC
CDR3: CASSLGGPSEQFF

size: once
V: TRBV4-3
J: TRBJ2-3
D: NA
DNA: TGCGCCAGCAGCCAAGATGGGGCGAGGACAGATACGCAGTATTTT
CDR3: CASSQDGARTDTQYF

size: NA
V: TRBV7-9
J: TRBJ2-5
D: NA
DNA: TGTGCCAGCAGCCGGTTTTCGGAGACCCAGTACTTC
CDR3: CASSRFSETQYF

size: few
V: TRBV5-6
J: TRBJ1-5
D: TRBD1
DNA: TGTGCCAGCAGCCTGACAGGGAAAGGAAATCAGCCCCAGCATTTT
CDR3: CASSLTGKGNQPQHF

size: NA
V: TRBV19
J: TRBJ1-4
D: TRBD1
DNA: TGTGCCAGTAACTCCGGGACAGGGGGCGTTCTAGGTGAAAAACTGTTTTTT
CDR3: CASNSGTGGVLGEKLFF

size: NA
V: TRBV5-1
J: TRBJ1-4
D: NA
DNA: TGCGCCAGCAGCTTGACAGGGTTTGAAAAACTGTTTTTT
CDR3: CASSLTGFEKLFF

size: NA
V: TRBV7-8
J: TRBJ2-7
D: TRBD2
DNA: TGTGCCAGCAGCTTAGCCCGGACTAGCGGGGGGGCCGGCGAGCAGTACTTC
CDR3: CASSLARTSGGAGEQYF

size: NA
V: TRBV2
J: TRBJ2-1
D: NA
DNA: TGTGCCAGCAGTGAAGGCTCGAGTACGTCAGAGCAGTTCTTC
CDR3: CASSEGSSTSEQFF

size: NA
V: TRBV5-1
J: TRBJ2-3
D: NA
DNA: TGCGCCAGCAGCTCAAACTCAACCCGCCCCCGCCCAGCGGCCACAGATACGCAGTATTTT
CDR3: CASSSNSTRPRPAATDTQYF

size: NA
V: TRBV7-2
J: TRBJ2-1
D: NA
DNA: TGTGCCAGCAGCTTAGGCGGGCCGAGCAATGAGCAGTTCTTC
CDR3: CASSLGGPSNEQFF

size: NA
V: TRBV7-2
J: TRBJ2-7
D: TRBD2
DNA: TGTGCCAGCAGCGCCCCAGCGGGAGCAGAGTACGAGCAGTACTTC
CDR3: CASSAPAGAEYEQYF

size: NA
V: TRBV4-3
J: TRBJ1-2
D: NA
DNA: TGCGCCAGCAGCCGACAATGGGGGCTGGGGGCGGATGGCTACACCTTC
CDR3: CASSRQWGLGADGYTF

size: NA
V: TRBV7-9
J: TRBJ1-4
D: NA
DNA: TGTGCCAGCAGCTTGTACAGGATGGTGGAATATGAAAAACTGTTTTTT
CDR3: CASSLYRMVEYEKLFF

size: NA
V: TRBV29-1
J: TRBJ2-1
D: NA
DNA: TGCAGCGTTGTTACGGGACTGGTGAAGGATGAGCAGTTCTTC
CDR3: CSVVTGLVKDEQFF

size: NA
V: TRBV5-6
J: TRBJ1-5
D: TRBD1
DNA: TGTGCCAGCAGCCAGGGGGCTGGTCAGCCCCAGCATTTT
CDR3: CASSQGAGQPQHF

size: NA
V: TRBV3-1/TRBV3-2
J: TRBJ2-7
D: TRBD1
DNA: TGTGCCAGCAGCCAAGTGAGGGACAGGGGCTACGAGCAGTACTTC
CDR3: CASSQVRDRGYEQYF

size: NA
V: TRBV24-1
J: TRBJ2-1
D: NA
DNA: TGTGCCACCAGTGATTTTCGTGGCGGGGTGAGGTACAATGAGCAGTTCTTC
CDR3: CATSDFRGGVRYNEQFF

size: NA
V: TRBV3-1/TRBV3-2
J: TRBJ1-1
D: TRBD1
DNA: TGTGCCAGCACCCGACAGGGGATGAACACTGAAGCTTTCTTT
CDR3: CASTRQGMNTEAFF

size: NA
V: TRBV24-1
J: TRBJ2-1
D: NA
DNA: TGTGCCACCATAACAGGCGAGAACTCCTACAATGAGCAGTTCTTC
CDR3: CATITGENSYNEQFF

size: NA
V: TRBV29-1
J: TRBJ1-4
D: NA
DNA: TGCAGCGTTTCAGGGGAATTCGGGTCAACTAATGAAAAACTGTTTTTT
CDR3: CSVSGEFGSTNEKLFF

size: NA
V: TRBV2
J: TRBJ1-2
D: NA
DNA: TGTGCCAGCACATTGGCCCCATTTACCTTCTATGGCTACACCTTC
CDR3: CASTLAPFTFYGYTF

size: NA
V: TRBV7-3
J: TRBJ2-7
D: NA
DNA: TGTGCCAGCAGCCTAGGACCGACAGGCATCTACGAGCAGTACTTC
CDR3: CASSLGPTGIYEQYF

size: NA
V: TRBV7-9
J: TRBJ1-1
D: NA
DNA: TGTGCCAGCAGCTTAGGGGACATGAACACTGAAGCTTTCTTT
CDR3: CASSLGDMNTEAFF

size: NA
V: TRBV7-9
J: TRBJ1-4
D: NA
DNA: TGTGCCAGCAGCCCCTTACAGGGTACTAATGAAAAACTGTTTTTT
CDR3: CASSPLQGTNEKLFF

size: NA
V: TRBV2
J: TRBJ1-1
D: NA
DNA: TGTGCCAGCAGCAAATCCTACCAGGGAGGGACTGAAGCTTTCTTT
CDR3: CASSKSYQGGTEAFF

size: NA
V: TRBV3-1/TRBV3-2
J: TRBJ2-7
D: NA
DNA: TGTGCCAGCAGCCAAGAGTGGGCTAACGAGCAGTACTTC
CDR3: CASSQEWANEQYF

size: NA
V: TRBV11-2
J: TRBJ1-1
D: NA
DNA: TGTGCCAGCAGCAAACAATACAGGGCTACTGAAGCTTTCTTT
CDR3: CASSKQYRATEAFF

size: once
V: TRBV3-1/TRBV3-2
J: TRBJ2-3
D: TRBD2
DNA: TGTGCCAGCAGCCAAGAGGCTAGCGGTCGCACAGATACGCAGTATTTT
CDR3: CASSQEASGRTDTQYF

size: NA
V: TRBV29-1
J: TRBJ2-1
D: NA
DNA: TGCAGCGTTGAAGATACGGGTGAGCAGTTCTTC
CDR3: CSVEDTGEQFF

size: NA
V: TRBV4-1
J: TRBJ1-2
D: TRBD1
DNA: TGCGCCAGCAGCCAAGACAGGGGGCCCGACTATGGCTACACCTTC
CDR3: CASSQDRGPDYGYTF

size: once
V: TRBV6-5
J: TRBJ2-2
D: TRBD1
DNA: TGTGCCAGCAGGGGACAGGGATTCACCGGGGAGCTGTTTTTT
CDR3: CASRGQGFTGELFF

size: NA
V: TRBV29-1
J: TRBJ1-5
D: TRBD1
DNA: TGCAGCGTCCAAGGACAGGCTGGTCAGCCCCAGCATTTT
CDR3: CSVQGQAGQPQHF

size: once
V: TRBV9
J: TRBJ2-1
D: TRBD2
DNA: TGTGCCAGCAGCCACCGCCCCCCTAGCGGGAGTGCTGCATCCTACAATGAGCAGTTCTTC
CDR3: CASSHRPPSGSAASYNEQFF

size: NA
V: TRBV3-1/TRBV3-2
J: TRBJ1-6
D: NA
DNA: TGTGCCAGCAGCCAAAAGAGGACTTATAATTCACCCCTCCACTTT
CDR3: CASSQKRTYNSPLHF

size: few
V: TRBV6-2/TRBV6-3
J: TRBJ2-1
D: TRBD1
DNA: TGTGCCAGCAGCCTAGACAGGGGAAGCGTTAATGAGCAGTTCTTC
CDR3: CASSLDRGSVNEQFF

size: few
V: TRBV6-1
J: TRBJ2-6
D: NA
DNA: TGTGCCAGCAGTGAATATGCGGGGGCCCTCTCTGGGGCCAACGTCCTGACTTTC
CDR3: CASSEYAGALSGANVLTF

size: NA
V: TRBV27
J: TRBJ1-5
D: NA
DNA: TGTGCCAGCGGAGGGAGTCTCAATCAGCCCCAGCATTTT
CDR3: CASGGSLNQPQHF

size: NA
V: TRBV28
J: TRBJ2-7
D: NA
DNA: TGTGCCAGCAGTTCTGGGAGCTCCTACGAGCAGTACTTC
CDR3: CASSSGSSYEQYF

size: once
V: TRBV9
J: TRBJ1-2
D: NA
DNA: TGTGCCAGCAGCGAACAGCCAGCTTCCTATGGCTACACCTTC
CDR3: CASSEQPASYGYTF

size: NA
V: TRBV27
J: TRBJ2-3
D: NA
DNA: TGTGCCAGCAGGAGGGCTGAGGGTACAGATACGCAGTATTTT
CDR3: CASRRAEGTDTQYF

size: NA
V: TRBV2
J: TRBJ2-2
D: TRBD1
DNA: TGTGCCAGCAGTGGCAGGGGGCGCAACACCGGGGAGCTGTTTTTT
CDR3: CASSGRGRNTGELFF

size: NA
V: TRBV9
J: TRBJ2-2
D: NA
DNA: TGTGCCAGCAGCCCTAGGGGCCTCGCGAACACCGGGGAGCTGTTTTTT
CDR3: CASSPRGLANTGELFF